This T cell receptor (beta chain) was obtained from a study of blood T cell repertoires in COVID-19. This clone came up many times. The germline CDR1 and CDR2 sequences are LGHNA and YNFKEQ. The CDR3 runs to 16 residues. Germline trimming cut 0 bases from V and 6 bases from J; bases unmatched to any gene: 6. In the original processing: Researchers report that nucleated cell counts were estimated from reference gene primer amplification. Assay: immunoSEQ multiplex PCR; the TCRdb copy retains only in-frame clones and omits some. Clonal size and the V and J genes are those of that table, whereas D and trimming came from the DNA. The sample lists about 230,000 clones; roughly 84% were seen once.

The chain is built from TRBV4-2 and TRBJ2-1, with 9 bases identical to TRBD2. Sequenced input: peripheral blood. This receptor was obtained from a man aged 40-49 years with acute or convalescent COVID-19. The CDR3 reads CASSQEGAGGGNEQFF. For the CDR3, the DNA is TGTGCCAGCAGCCAAGAGGGAGCGGGGGGTGGCAATGAGCAGTTCTTC.